This passage covers 5 T cell receptor beta chains from one sample sequenced in a study of cytotoxic CD8 clonotypes in ibrutinib-treated CLL. Here immunoSEQ multiplex PCR was the method, and the copy in TCRdb shows in-frame clones only, minus some. The sample holds 130,000 or so clones, roughly 88% seen once. Material: PBMCs, obtained after 24 months of ibrutinib treatment. The receptors derive from a human donor with chronic lymphocytic leukemia.

V gene TRBV7-9 combines with J gene TRBJ2-1, with TRBD2 matching over 7 bases. The CDR3 runs to 13 residues. Germline lookup yields CDR1 SEHNR and CDR2 FQNEAQ (reference sequence). V trimming: 1 base; J trimming: 12 bases; junction bases outside the gene matches: 6. This CDR3 reads CASSLEGRGGQFF. DNA for the CDR3: TGTGCCAGCAGCTTAGAGGGGAGGGGCGGGCAGTTCTTC.

This chain joins TRBV28 and TRBJ2-3; D is undetermined. Trimming took 2 bases from V and 4 from J, leaving 16 bases between them. The CDR3 sequence is 16 residues long. Germline assignment: CDR1 MDHEN and CDR2 SYDVKM. CDR3 nucleotides: TGTGCCAGCAGTTTACCCCCCCAGGCCGCGGCAGATACGCAGTATTTT. Amino acid sequence: CASSLPPQAAADTQYF. The complete variable domain, with remaining parts taken from reference TRBV28 and TRBJ2-3, reads DVKVTQSSRYLVKRTGEKVFLECVQDMDHENMFWYRQDPGLGLRLIYFSYDVKMKEKGDIPEGYSVSREKKERFSLILESASTNQTSMYLCASSLPPQAAADTQYFGPGTRLTVL.

The chain carries TRBV28 and TRBJ1-3, with a possible D match to TRBD1 (5 bases). This CDR3 spans 17 amino acids. Germline V gene sequence: CDR1 MDHEN, CDR2 SYDVKM. V dropped 5 bases and J dropped 0 bases, with 17 bases sitting between them. CDR3 sequence: CASSRQAGPTSGNTIYF. CDR3 sequence (DNA): TGTGCCAGCAGTCGACAAGCAGGGCCCACCTCTGGAAACACCATATATTTT.

This clone was observed a single time. This chain uses TRBV5-5 with TRBJ2-3; D gene ambiguous. The CDR3 is made up of 15 amino acids. The V gene lost 0 bases and the J gene lost 1 base, with 9 bases spanning the gap. The germline gives CDR1 SGHKS, CDR2 YYEKEE (reference sequence). CDR3 bases: TGTGCCAGCAGCTTGGGGCTGGCCGGCACAGATACGCAGTATTTT. Translating it yields CASSLGLAGTDTQYF. The entire variable domain, with the rest obtained from reference TRBV5-5 and TRBJ2-3, is as follows: DAGVTQSPTHLIKTRGQQVTLRCSPISGHKSVSWYQQVLGQGPQFIFQYYEKEERGRGNFPDRFSARQFPNYSSELNVNALLLGDSALYLCASSLGLAGTDTQYFGPGTRLTVL.

The chain recombines TRBV7-9 with TRBJ2-5; 8 bases are a match to TRBD1. Germline assignment: CDR1 SEHNR and CDR2 FQNEAQ (reference sequence). The J segment lost 5 bases and the V segment lost 6 bases, leaving 8 bases of the junction unmatched. The CDR3 is 14 residues long. The CDR3 loop reads CASREGTGPETQYF. CDR3 sequence (DNA): TGTGCCAGCAGGGAGGGGACAGGACCGGAGACCCAGTACTTC.